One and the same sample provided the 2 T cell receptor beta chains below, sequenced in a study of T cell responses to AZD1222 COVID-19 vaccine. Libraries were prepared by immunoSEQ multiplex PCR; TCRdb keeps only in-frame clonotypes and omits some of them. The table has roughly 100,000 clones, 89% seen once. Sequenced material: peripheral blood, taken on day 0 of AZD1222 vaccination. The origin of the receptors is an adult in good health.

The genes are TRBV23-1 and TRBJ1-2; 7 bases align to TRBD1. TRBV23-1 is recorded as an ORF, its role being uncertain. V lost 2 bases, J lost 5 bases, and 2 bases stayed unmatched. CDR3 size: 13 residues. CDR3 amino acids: CASSQDRDYGYTF. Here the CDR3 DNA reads TGCGCCAGCAGTCAAGACAGGGATTATGGCTACACCTTC.

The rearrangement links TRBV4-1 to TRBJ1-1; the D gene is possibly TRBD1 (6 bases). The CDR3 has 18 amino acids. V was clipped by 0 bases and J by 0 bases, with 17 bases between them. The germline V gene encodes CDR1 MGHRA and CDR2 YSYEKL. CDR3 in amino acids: CASSQEGLRTEMNTEAFF. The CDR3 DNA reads TGCGCCAGCAGCCAAGAAGGTCTGCGGACAGAGATGAACACTGAAGCTTTCTTT.